One sample yielded the 13 T cell receptor beta chains listed below, sequenced in a study of blood T cell repertoires in COVID-19. The data were produced by immunoSEQ multiplex PCR, yet TCRdb's version contains in-frame clones alone and is incomplete. Here the sample spans hundreds of thousands of clones, roughly 80% being singletons. Sequencing used peripheral blood. The source of these receptors is an elderly woman with acute or convalescent COVID-19.

The V gene is TRBV27, the J gene TRBJ1-2, with unresolved D. Trimming pared 3 bases from V and 8 bases from J, leaving 16 bases between. The CDR3 runs 14 residues. CDR1 and CDR2 (germline): MNHEY, SMNVEV (reference sequence). The CDR3: CASSFRWAEAGYTF. The CDR3 nucleotides read TGTGCCAGCAGTTTTAGGTGGGCGGAGGCGGGCTACACCTTC.

To note about this clone: Other DNA sequences within the sample encode an identical CDR3. V and J are TRBV6-5 and TRBJ2-7; D unresolved. Germline V gives CDR1 MNHEY, CDR2 SVGAGI. The ends were cut back, 0 bases at V and 0 bases at J, with 9 bases in the middle. The CDR3 contains 15 residues. This chain's CDR3 is CASSYSGDSSYEQYF. The CDR3 nucleotides read TGTGCCAGCAGTTACTCGGGCGATAGCTCCTACGAGCAGTACTTC.

J is TRBJ1-2 and V is TRBV5-5; D is unresolved. The CDR3 contains 14 residues. The germline gives CDR1 SGHKS, CDR2 YYEKEE (reference sequence). V lost 6 bases and J lost 1, with 13 bases in between. The CDR3 DNA follows: TGTGCCAGCACCGTTTCCGAGGTTAACTATGGCTACACCTTC. This sequence encodes CASTVSEVNYGYTF.

The V gene is TRBV28, the J gene TRBJ2-5, with D possibly matching TRBD2 (8 bases). Trimming removed 6 bases at V and 4 bases at J, with 21 bases between. The CDR3 contains 16 residues. CDR1 and CDR2 from the germline V gene are MDHEN and SYDVKM. The CDR3 here is CASSPPGTAGAETQYF. The CDR3 nucleotides read TGTGCCAGCAGCCCCCCGGGGACAGCGGGAGCAGAGACCCAGTACTTC.

The rearrangement links TRBV2 to TRBJ1-5; no definite D call. The length of the CDR3 is 13 residues. The V end lost 4 bases, the J end lost 2 bases, and 6 bases lay between the germline ends. Germline values: CDR1 SNHLY, CDR2 FYNNEI. The CDR3 nucleotides read TGTGCCAGCAGTGTTATAGGCAATCAGCCCCAGCATTTT. Translating it yields CASSVIGNQPQHF. Using reference TRBV2 and TRBJ1-5 for the parts outside the CDR3, the full variable domain is EPEVTQTPSHQVTQMGQEVILRCVPISNHLYFYWYRQILGQKVEFLVSFYNNEISEKSEIFDDQFSVERPDGSNFTLKIRSTKLEDSAMYFCASSVIGNQPQHFGDGTRLSIL.

This sequence joins TRBV5-1 and TRBJ2-2; 8 positions match TRBD2. V shed 1 base, J shed 0 bases, and the junction held 2 bases outside the gene matches. The CDR3 consists of 16 residues. Germline CDR1 SGHRS, CDR2 YFSETQ. DNA of the CDR3: TGCGCCAGCAGCTTGAGTAGCGGGGCGAACACCGGGGAGCTGTTTTTT. This codes for CASSLSSGANTGELFF.

This chain joins TRBV3-1 (or the pseudogene TRBV3-2) and TRBJ1-5, with D perhaps TRBD1 (5 bases). V was pared by 5 bases and J by 3 bases, with 17 bases between. Germline lookup yields CDR1 LGHDT and CDR2 YNNKEL (reference sequence). CDR3 length: 16 residues. CDR3 sequence (DNA): TGTGCCAGCAGCTGGGGGGGGACGGCGGTCAATCAGCCCCAGCATTTT. Amino acids: CASSWGGTAVNQPQHF.

The rearrangement uses TRBV12-5 and TRBJ1-1; tentative D call: TRBD1 (6 bases). V was cut by 0 bases and J by 4 bases, with 9 bases left in between. CDR1 is LGHNT, CDR2 FRNRAP, per germline. The CDR3 is 14 residues long. CDR3 sequence reads: CASGLVTDSTEAFF. The CDR3, as DNA: TGTGCTAGTGGTTTGGTAACGGACAGCACTGAAGCTTTCTTT.

The rearrangement links TRBV2 to TRBJ2-7, with TRBD2 matching over 7 bases. V lost 4 bases and J lost 3; bases outside the gene matches: 3. Germline-derived CDR1 and CDR2 are SNHLY and FYNNEI. The CDR3 covers 13 residues. The CDR3 nucleotides are TGTGCCAGCAGTGGACTAGCAAACTACGAGCAGTACTTC. Translation gives CASSGLANYEQYF.

A single count supports this clone. The gene calls are TRBV5-4 and TRBJ1-4; TRBD1 agrees at 8 bases. The CDR3 consists of 15 residues. Germline CDR1 and CDR2: SGHNT and YYREEE (reference sequence). The trim removed 0 bases at V and 4 bases at J, leaving 2 bases unmatched. CDR3 sequence: CASSLAGQDNEKLFF. DNA of the CDR3: TGTGCCAGCAGCTTGGCGGGACAGGATAATGAAAAACTGTTTTTT.

This chain uses TRBV28 with TRBJ1-3; D call uncertain. Per the germline V gene, CDR1 is MDHEN and CDR2 is SYDVKM. This CDR3 spans 12 amino acids. Trimming removed 8 bases from V and 2 bases from J, with 7 bases in between. CDR3 amino acids: CASLAAGNTIYF. CDR3 in DNA: TGTGCCAGCTTGGCGGCTGGAAACACCATATATTTT.

The rearrangement joins TRBV27 to TRBJ1-3, with D possibly TRBD1 on 6 matching bases. V lost 3 bases and J 0 bases, leaving 18 bases between the germline ends. This CDR3 contains 18 residues. The germline gives CDR1 MNHEY, CDR2 SMNVEV (reference sequence). Written as DNA, the CDR3 is TGTGCCAGCAGTTTCCGTTTCGCAGGGGACCCCTCTGGAAACACCATATATTTT. As protein: CASSFRFAGDPSGNTIYF.

This clone has only one observation. This rearrangement joins TRBV30 to TRBJ2-2; D is uncertain. The CDR3 covers 12 residues. Germline CDR1 reads GTSNPN; CDR2 reads SVGIG (reference sequence). V lost 0 bases, J lost 6 bases, and 5 bases lay in between. The CDR3 reads CAWSVRAGELFF. CDR3 nucleotide sequence: TGTGCCTGGAGTGTACGGGCCGGGGAGCTGTTTTTT.